This entry lists 7 T cell receptor beta chains sequenced from one sample in a study of OX40 agonist ivuxolimab in advanced cancers. The data were produced by immunoSEQ multiplex PCR, yet TCRdb's version contains in-frame clones alone and is incomplete. This table holds some 80,000 clones, about four fifths found once. Sequencing was performed on CD4+ or CD8+ T cells sorted from blood, taken in a trial of the OX40 agonist ivuxolimab. Receptor source: an adult with an advanced solid tumor such as melanoma, head and neck, liver or kidney cancer.

This chain uses TRBV7-2 with TRBJ2-3, with 13 bases identical to TRBD2. The CDR3 loop spans 15 amino acids. Per germline, CDR1 SGHTA and CDR2 FQGNSA. Trimming removed 5 bases from V and 6 bases from J; junction bases left unmatched: 5. CDR3 amino acids: CASSRTSGSWDTQYF. The CDR3 bases are TGTGCCAGCAGCCGGACTAGCGGGAGTTGGGATACGCAGTATTTT.

This chain joins TRBV2 and TRBJ1-1; D may be TRBD1 (5 bases). Germline CDR1 reads SNHLY; CDR2 reads FYNNEI. CDR3 length: 18 amino acids. Deletions cut 0 bases from V and 0 bases from J, with 17 bases between. The CDR3 bases are TGTGCCAGCAGTGAAGCATGGGCAGGGAGGGGAATGAACACTGAAGCTTTCTTT. This translates into CASSEAWAGRGMNTEAFF.

The rearrangement joins TRBV7-8 to TRBJ2-1, with 9 bases identical to TRBD1. Germline assignment: CDR1 SGHVS and CDR2 FQNEAQ. The V segment lost 5 bases and the J segment 5 bases; nucleotides outside the gene matches: 13. The CDR3 runs 17 residues. The CDR3 here is CASSAYRGPSDNNEQFF. DNA of the CDR3: TGTGCCAGCAGCGCATACAGGGGGCCAAGCGATAACAATGAGCAGTTCTTC.

The CDR3 sequence is CASSPGQGQLFF. Here the CDR3 DNA reads TGTGCCAGCAGCCCCGGACAGGGTCAACTGTTTTTT. The chain couples TRBV6-5 to TRBJ1-4; 8 bases align to TRBD1. The CDR3 consists of 12 residues. J was trimmed by 12 bases and V by 6 bases; bases with no gene match: 6. CDR1 is MNHEY, CDR2 SVGAGI, per germline.

V and J are TRBV6-6 and TRBJ2-1; D unclear. Germline loops: CDR1 MNHNY, CDR2 SVGAGI (reference sequence). The CDR3 contains 11 residues. Trimming pared 7 bases from V and 7 bases from J, leaving 8 bases between. The CDR3 DNA reads as TGTGCCAGCACCTTAGGAAATGAGCAGTTCTTC. Its translation is CASTLGNEQFF.

V usage is TRBV6-5 and J usage is TRBJ2-5, with 10 bases aligning to TRBD2. Gene TRBJ2-7 matches the end of the DNA better, so the J call may be wrong. From germline, CDR1 is MNHEY and CDR2 SVGAGI. The CDR3 contains 15 residues. The CDR3 spells CASRITSGITYEQYF. The CDR3, as DNA: TGTGCCAGCAGGATTACTAGCGGGATAACCTACGAGCAGTACTTC.

This rearrangement joins TRBV4-2 to TRBJ2-2, with a tentative D call TRBD2 (6 bases). The CDR3 has 16 amino acids. The ends were cut back, 0 bases at V and 6 bases at J, with 14 bases in the middle. Germline loops: CDR1 LGHNA, CDR2 YNFKEQ. CDR3 DNA sequence: TGTGCCAGCAGCCAAGATTGGAGGGGCTCAGCCGGGGAGCTGTTTTTT. Translation: CASSQDWRGSAGELFF.